This passage covers 15 T cell receptor beta chains from one sample sequenced in a study of blood T cell repertoires in COVID-19. TCRdb's copy holds only in-frame clones and misses some; the assay was immunoSEQ multiplex PCR. The sample consists of 250,000 to 300,000 clones, about nine tenths of them appearing once. Sequencing input: PBMCs or T cells enriched from blood (not recorded which). These receptors all stem from a young man who had recovered from COVID-19.

In regard to this clone: Other nucleotide sequences from this sample produce the same CDR3. The chain recombines TRBV19 with TRBJ1-5; D is undetermined. From germline, CDR1 is LNHDA and CDR2 SQIVND (reference sequence). There are 15 residues in the CDR3. Trimming took off 1 base at V and 1 base at J, with 8 bases between the two ends. CDR3 in amino acids: CASSIVGRSNQPQHF. DNA for the CDR3: TGTGCCAGTAGTATAGTAGGGAGGAGCAATCAGCCCCAGCATTTT.

The chain is built from TRBV27 and TRBJ2-7; a weak D match, TRBD1 (5 bases). Germline assignment: CDR1 MNHEY and CDR2 SMNVEV (reference sequence). CDR3 length equals 14 residues. V was clipped by 1 base and J by 3 bases, with 10 bases between them. The CDR3 nucleotides read TGTGCCAGCAGTTTATTGGACACCCTCTACGAGCAGTACTTC. Protein sequence: CASSLLDTLYEQYF.

This chain connects TRBV29-1 to TRBJ1-2; tentatively, D is TRBD1 (5 bases). The CDR3 runs to 12 residues. Germline lookup yields CDR1 SQVTM and CDR2 ANQGSEA. The V end lost 7 bases, the J end lost 3 bases, and 12 bases lay between the germline ends. CDR3 amino acids: CSAEDTDYGYTF. CDR3 coding DNA: TGCAGCGCCGAGGACACCGACTATGGCTACACCTTC.

CDR3 DNA: TGTGCCAGCAGCCAAAACGCCGCAGGGCAAGAGACCCAGTACTTC. Amino acids: CASSQNAAGQETQYF. This rearrangement joins TRBV14 to TRBJ2-5; D is perhaps TRBD1 (5 bases). CDR1 and CDR2 (germline): SGHDN, FVKESK. The CDR3 is 15 residues long. The germline V and J ends were trimmed by 2 bases and 2 bases, with 12 bases remaining between them. Drawing the rest from reference TRBV14 and TRBJ2-5, the complete variable domain is EAGVTQFPSHSVIEKGQTVTLRCDPISGHDNLYWYRRVMGKEIKFLLHFVKESKQDESGMPNNRFLAERTGGTYSTLKVQPAELEDSGVYFCASSQNAAGQETQYFGPGTRLLVL.

This clone has only one observation. V usage is TRBV19 and J usage is TRBJ1-5, with D uncertain. The germline V gene encodes CDR1 LNHDA and CDR2 SQIVND (reference sequence). This CDR3 has 13 residues. V lost 0 bases and J lost 3, with 3 bases in between. CDR3 sequence: CASSIDLNQPQHF. CDR3 bases: TGTGCCAGTAGTATAGATCTCAATCAGCCCCAGCATTTT.

The V call is TRBV9, the J call TRBJ2-3; no firm D call. Trimming removed 1 base at V and 2 bases at J, with 8 bases between. Germline-derived CDR1 and CDR2 are SGDLS and YYNGEE. This CDR3 has 14 residues. The CDR3 reads CASSVRQDTDTQYF. The CDR3 DNA reads TGTGCCAGCAGCGTACGGCAGGACACAGATACGCAGTATTTT.

This chain links TRBV3-1 (or the pseudogene TRBV3-2) with TRBJ1-2; 8 positions match TRBD1. V trimming: 4 bases; J trimming: 1 base; junction bases outside the gene matches: 5. CDR1 and CDR2 (germline): LGHDT, YNNKEL (reference sequence). The CDR3 is 15 amino acids. CDR3 in amino acids: CASSRNDRGNYGYTF. CDR3 DNA: TGTGCCAGCAGCCGGAATGACAGGGGTAACTATGGCTACACCTTC.

The rearrangement links TRBV11-2 to TRBJ1-4; D is unclear. The CDR3 is made up of 12 amino acids. Per germline, CDR1 SGHAT and CDR2 FQNNGV. V lost 3 bases and J lost 16, with 15 bases in between. CDR3 amino acids: CASSLVEGPQFF. The DNA of the CDR3 is TGTGCCAGCAGCTTGGTGGAGGGCCCACAGTTTTTT.

This chain links TRBV10-1 with TRBJ2-3; 8 nucleotides agree with TRBD2. V shed 4 bases, J shed 1 base, and the junction held 7 bases outside the gene matches. The germline CDR1 and CDR2 sequences are WNHNN and SYGVQD (reference sequence). The CDR3 extends over 16 amino acids. CDR3 in amino acids: CASSAPEAGGTDTQYF. In DNA form, the CDR3 reads TGCGCCAGCAGTGCCCCGGAAGCGGGAGGCACAGATACGCAGTATTTT.

The rearrangement links TRBV12-3 or TRBV12-4 to TRBJ2-3, with unresolved D. CDR3 length: 12 residues. V dropped 5 bases and J dropped 6 bases, with 9 bases sitting between them. The CDR3 reads CASSLSWDTQYF. The CDR3, as DNA: TGTGCCAGCAGTCTTAGCTGGGATACGCAGTATTTT.

The chain has TRBV2 and TRBJ1-3; 7 nucleotides agree with TRBD1. Germline V CDR1 and CDR2: SNHLY, FYNNEI. The CDR3 is made up of 14 amino acids. After removal of 5 bases from V and 2 bases from J, the junction contained 3 bases not matched to a gene. The CDR3 loop reads CASSLDRAGNTIYF. The CDR3 nucleotides are TGTGCCAGCAGTCTTGACAGGGCTGGAAACACCATATATTTT.

This sequence joins TRBV11-2 and TRBJ2-2, with D possibly TRBD1 on 5 matching bases. The V end lost 5 bases, the J end lost 4 bases, and 14 bases lay between the germline ends. CDR1 and CDR2 (germline): SGHAT, FQNNGV. CDR3 length: 15 residues. The CDR3 protein is CASSPWQGSTGELFF. CDR3 DNA: TGTGCCAGCAGCCCCTGGCAGGGATCCACCGGGGAGCTGTTTTTT.

The chain is built from TRBV11-3 and TRBJ2-3; the match to TRBD1 covers 7 bases. V lost 2 bases, J lost 6 bases, and 8 bases stayed unmatched. Per germline, CDR1 SGHNT and CDR2 YENEEA. This CDR3 is built from 15 residues. CDR3 DNA sequence: TGTGCCAGCAGCTTATTGGGACAGTCAGCCGATACGCAGTATTTT. Protein product: CASSLLGQSADTQYF.

The chain combines TRBV29-1 with TRBJ2-3; D uncertain. CDR1 and CDR2 from the germline V gene are SQVTM and ANQGSEA. V was pared by 3 bases and J by 2 bases, with 12 bases between. The length of the CDR3 is 14 residues. In DNA form, the CDR3 reads TGCAGCGTTGAGTCCCCAGTCCTCACAGATACGCAGTATTTT. It codes for CSVESPVLTDTQYF.

This chain connects TRBV28 to TRBJ1-5; D not resolved. The length of the CDR3 is 13 residues. The V end lost 6 bases, the J end lost 4 bases, and 10 bases lay between the germline ends. The V gene's germline CDR1 is MDHEN and CDR2 SYDVKM. For the CDR3, the DNA is TGTGCCAGCAGCCCTCGGAGGAATCAGCCCCAGCATTTT. This gives the protein CASSPRRNQPQHF.